The 2 T cell receptor beta chains below were found in one sample sequenced in a study of shared clonotypes between healthy human individuals. Assay used: immunoSEQ multiplex PCR; TCRdb lists only in-frame clones, some missing. This table has about 1.1 million clones, around three quarters appearing once. Input material: memory CD4+ T cells from PBMCs. Specified subset: CD45RA-negative fraction. The receptor set was obtained from a man younger than 30 in good health. Some clones in this sample may be carry-over from other donors' samples.

This chain connects TRBV18 to TRBJ1-2; D not resolved. The V end lost 3 bases, the J end lost 6 bases, and 11 bases lay between the germline ends. Germline V gene sequence: CDR1 KGHSH, CDR2 LQKENI. The CDR3 contains 13 residues. In DNA form, the CDR3 reads TGTGCCAGCTCACCTCTCGTGGAAGATGGCTACACCTTC. Translated: CASSPLVEDGYTF.

This sequence joins TRBV5-1 and TRBJ2-1; possibly TRBD2 for D (6 bases). V gave up 0 bases and J gave up 5 bases, with 15 bases separating them. The germline V gene has CDR1 SGHRS and CDR2 YFSETQ. The CDR3 is 16 amino acids. The chain's CDR3 is CASSLVGGKGDNEQFF. Here the CDR3 DNA reads TGCGCCAGCAGCTTGGTTGGCGGGAAAGGAGACAATGAGCAGTTCTTC.